This T cell receptor (beta chain) stems from a study of shared clonotypes between healthy human individuals. In the source study's methods: ImmunoSEQ junction-only sequences lacked quality scores, so their filtering differed. Repertoires were generated with immunoSEQ multiplex PCR, while TCRdb's copy carries only in-frame clones and drops some. For V, J and clone size, that table is used; D and trimming come from the DNA. The table records approximately 470,000 clones, about 72% of them present only once. There were no recent acute infections or vaccinations among the donors, who were healthy HIV-negative adults. This CDR3 has 14 amino acids. J was trimmed by 6 bases and V by 4 bases; bases with no gene match: 3. CDR1 is SGHNT and CDR2 is YYREEE in the germline V gene (reference sequence).

Sequencing input: PBMCs. The V gene is TRBV5-4, the J gene TRBJ1-4; 10 bases are shared with TRBD1. The TCR sequence derives from a woman in her thirties or forties in good health. Some clones in this sample may be carry-over from other donors' samples. CDR3 amino acids: CASSQTGGHEKLFF. The CDR3 DNA sequence: TGTGCCAGCAGCCAGACAGGGGGCCATGAAAAACTGTTTTTT.